This T cell receptor beta chain was captured by sequencing in a study of multiple sclerosis patients with progressive multifocal leukoencephalopathy (dated by TCRdb to between 2019 and 2020). As for the study more broadly: The controls were about 5 MS patients treated with natalizumab who did not develop PML and who were sampled longitudinally. Peripheral T and B cells were examined in MS patients who went on to develop PML (4 under natalizumab, 1 after alemtuzumab) as well as in treated patients who did not. From before therapy, through 6 and 12 months, up to PML onset, two natalizumab-treated patients who later developed PML were tracked longitudinally. The goal of the study was to detect any JC virus-specific or public T-cell expansions that arose at the time of PML onset.

In its sample, this clone was seen once. The antigen this receptor binds is unknown. Base quality data are lacking; no much larger clone is found one base away. The time point label of this sample denotes: before natalizumab initiation. Every listed patient had received interferon beta before, and every PML patient was female. T0 blood samples were collected before the first natalizumab infusion. Isolation of peripheral blood mononuclear cells was performed by Ficoll-Hypaque density gradient centrifugation. What the research found in general, with its limitations: At the time PML developed, no common TRBV or TRBJ gene usage or preferential TRBV-TRBJ pairings were detected. Given the small, descriptive cohort, it remained unclear whether the study findings reflect JC virus infection or general immunocompromise. Lower normalized Shannon entropy suggested less diverse TRB repertoires in most PML patients, whereas the natalizumab-treated controls showed values near 1. The analysis covered only peripheral blood, although cerebrospinal fluid or brain lymphocytes might be more informative for natalizumab-associated PML. Although TRB clones above 0.5% frequency turned up only in PML patients, the clones expanded at PML onset were already present before and during natalizumab therapy.

Amplification of TRB CDR3 regions from genomic DNA was performed at survey-level depth using the immunoSEQ two-step multiplex PCR. Synthetic inline TR CDR3 controls covering all V-J pairings were spiked into each PCR so that template counts could be estimated and amplification bias removed. Reads were processed so that amplification and sequencing bias were reduced, and quantification was performed against synthetic TR CDR3 analogs. Processing in the source paper ran as follows. In ImmunoSEQ Analyzer, raw data were processed so that out-of-frame sequences and CDR3s with stop codons were removed, with gene names following IMGT nomenclature. Normalized Shannon entropy, defined as 1 minus Pielou's evenness, served as the summary measure of repertoire diversity. Two TRB sequences were counted as identical only if the two sequences had the same V gene, J gene and CDR3. Public PML clonotypes were CDR3s shared by two or more PML-onset samples but absent earlier, in controls, and in public databases. Position-by-position CDR3 amino acid composition was analyzed in Skylign with the observed count method. As stored in TCRdb, this immuneACCESS dataset retains in-frame rearrangements with V and J assigned. A fraction of the clones does not appear; measured against another copy, unresolved V genes explain less than half of the discrepancy, and the remainder lacks a known reason. That table furnishes V, J and clone size, whereas the DNA furnished D and trimming. This sample comprises 25,000 to 35,000 clones, 85% to 90% of them detected only once. Clones ranked in the top ten supply over 0.95% of the sample.

The sequence was collected from a human donor with multiple sclerosis. Sequenced input: PBMCs.

The nucleotides read TGCGCCAGCAGCCAAGCGTATAGGGCTGTGGATACGCAGTATTTT. The translation is CASSQAYRAVDTQYF. The receptor chain draws on TRBV4-3 and TRBJ2-3; no D gene call is confident. The CDR3 covers 15 residues, taking in both the cysteine and the phenylalanine. The DNA shown is the 45-base CDR3, in frame from base 1. From a lookup of the germline V gene, CDR1 and CDR2 are LGHNA and YSLEER. V is cut by 1 base and J by 6 bases, and the space between the germline ends is 14 bases.